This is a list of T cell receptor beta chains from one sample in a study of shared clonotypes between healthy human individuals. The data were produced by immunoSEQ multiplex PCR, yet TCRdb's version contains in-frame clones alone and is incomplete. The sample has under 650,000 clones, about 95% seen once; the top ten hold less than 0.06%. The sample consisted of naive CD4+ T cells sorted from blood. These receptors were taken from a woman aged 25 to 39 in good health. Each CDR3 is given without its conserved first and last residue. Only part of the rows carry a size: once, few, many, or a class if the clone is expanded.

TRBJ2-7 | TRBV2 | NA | ASEQGYEQY
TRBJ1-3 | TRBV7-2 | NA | ASSLVTGLDGNTIY
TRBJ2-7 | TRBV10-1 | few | ASSDPSGRAYEQY
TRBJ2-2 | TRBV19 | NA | ASSILAGSGELF
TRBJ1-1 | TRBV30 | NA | ASPSTGTEAF
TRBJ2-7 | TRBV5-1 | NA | ASTPSLTVEQY
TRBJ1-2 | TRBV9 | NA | ASSEDTGAFRGYT
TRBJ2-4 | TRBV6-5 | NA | ASRTTGYIQY
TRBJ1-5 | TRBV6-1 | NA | ASTDAGRKTQH
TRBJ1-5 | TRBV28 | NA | ASSLLDRRYSNQPQH
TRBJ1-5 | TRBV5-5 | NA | ASTSTGLSNQPQH